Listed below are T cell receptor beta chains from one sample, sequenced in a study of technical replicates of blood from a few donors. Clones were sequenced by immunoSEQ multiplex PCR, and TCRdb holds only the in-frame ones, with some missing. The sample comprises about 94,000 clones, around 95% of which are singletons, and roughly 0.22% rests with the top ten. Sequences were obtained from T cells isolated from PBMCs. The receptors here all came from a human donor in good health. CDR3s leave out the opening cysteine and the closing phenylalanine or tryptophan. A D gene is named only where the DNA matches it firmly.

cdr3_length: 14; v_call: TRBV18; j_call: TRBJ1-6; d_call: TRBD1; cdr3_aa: ASSPVTGDYNSPLH
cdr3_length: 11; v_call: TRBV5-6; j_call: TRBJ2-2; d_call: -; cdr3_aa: ASNLDGFGELF
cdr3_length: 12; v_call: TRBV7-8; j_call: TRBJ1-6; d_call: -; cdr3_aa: ASAPQDSNSPLH
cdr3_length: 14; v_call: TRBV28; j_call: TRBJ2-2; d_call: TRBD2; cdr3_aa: ASSFPAGGITGELF
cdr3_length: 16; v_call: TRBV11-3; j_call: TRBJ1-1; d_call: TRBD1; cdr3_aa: ASSLAFMGQLRQTEAF
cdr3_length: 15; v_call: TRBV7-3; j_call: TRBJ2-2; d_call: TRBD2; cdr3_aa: ASSLSPGLAVAGELF
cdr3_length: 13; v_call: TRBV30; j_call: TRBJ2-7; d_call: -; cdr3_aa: AWSAPASRVYEQY
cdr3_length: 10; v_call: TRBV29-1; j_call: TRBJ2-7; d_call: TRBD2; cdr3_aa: SGLADDYEQY
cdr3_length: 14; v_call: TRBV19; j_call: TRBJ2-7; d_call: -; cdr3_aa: ASSVVQGPPYYEQY
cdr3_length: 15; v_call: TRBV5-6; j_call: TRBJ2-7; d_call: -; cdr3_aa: ASSLNPRARVTDEQY
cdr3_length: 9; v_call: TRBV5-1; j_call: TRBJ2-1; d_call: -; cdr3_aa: ASSLDRGQF
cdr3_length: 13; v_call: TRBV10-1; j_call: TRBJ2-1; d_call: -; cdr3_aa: ASSPTRIGMNEQF
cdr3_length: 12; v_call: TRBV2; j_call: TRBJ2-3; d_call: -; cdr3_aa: ASKRVGESGTQY
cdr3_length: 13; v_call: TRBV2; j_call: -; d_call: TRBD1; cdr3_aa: ASGGGTGGPYEQY
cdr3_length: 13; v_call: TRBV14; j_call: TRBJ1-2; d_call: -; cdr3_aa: ASSQGLQGYYGYT